The T cell receptor beta chain under discussion was sequenced for a study of blood T cell repertoires in COVID-19. On the study more broadly: There were acute and convalescent COVID-19 samples, and they came from the United States, Italy and Spain. T cells, B-cell-depleted T cells, or PBMCs supplied cDNA or gDNA.

Authors' data handling: Amplification from reference gene primers served as the basis for estimated nucleated cell counts. The data were produced by immunoSEQ multiplex PCR, yet TCRdb's version contains in-frame clones alone and is incomplete. Clone size and the V and J calls come from that table; the DNA yielded D and trimming. This sample has around 260,000 clones, with 75% to 90% found just once. V lost 6 bases, J lost 3 bases, and 2 bases stayed unmatched. There are 13 residues in the CDR3. Seattle cases were enrolled at active infection and followed longitudinally. This TCR was sampled from a woman between 65 and 79 years old with COVID-19, enrolled during active disease. The genes are TRBV12-3 or TRBV12-4 and TRBJ2-5; 9 bases align to TRBD2. Sequencing used peripheral blood. The CDR3 sequence is CASSRLAEETQYF. The CDR3 DNA is TGTGCCAGCAGCCGACTAGCGGAAGAGACCCAGTACTTC.